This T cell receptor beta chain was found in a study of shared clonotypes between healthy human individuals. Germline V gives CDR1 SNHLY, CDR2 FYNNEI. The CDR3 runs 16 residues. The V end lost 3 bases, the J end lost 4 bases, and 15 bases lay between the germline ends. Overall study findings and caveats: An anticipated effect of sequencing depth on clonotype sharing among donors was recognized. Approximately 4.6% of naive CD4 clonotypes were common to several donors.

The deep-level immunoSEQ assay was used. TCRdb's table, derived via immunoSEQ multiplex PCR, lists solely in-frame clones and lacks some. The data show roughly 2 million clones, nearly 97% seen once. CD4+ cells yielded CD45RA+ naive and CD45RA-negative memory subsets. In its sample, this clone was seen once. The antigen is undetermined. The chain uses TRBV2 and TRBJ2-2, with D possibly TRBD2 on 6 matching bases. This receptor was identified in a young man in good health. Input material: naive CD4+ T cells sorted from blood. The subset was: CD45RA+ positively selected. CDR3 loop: CASSEAVSGSTGELFF. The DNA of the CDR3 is TGTGCCAGCAGTGAGGCTGTTTCCGGGAGCACCGGGGAGCTGTTTTTT. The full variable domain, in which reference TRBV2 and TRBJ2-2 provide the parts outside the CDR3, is EPEVTQTPSHQVTQMGQEVILRCVPISNHLYFYWYRQILGQKVEFLVSFYNNEISEKSEIFDDQFSVERPDGSNFTLKIRSTKLEDSAMYFCASSEAVSGSTGELFFGEGSRLTVL.